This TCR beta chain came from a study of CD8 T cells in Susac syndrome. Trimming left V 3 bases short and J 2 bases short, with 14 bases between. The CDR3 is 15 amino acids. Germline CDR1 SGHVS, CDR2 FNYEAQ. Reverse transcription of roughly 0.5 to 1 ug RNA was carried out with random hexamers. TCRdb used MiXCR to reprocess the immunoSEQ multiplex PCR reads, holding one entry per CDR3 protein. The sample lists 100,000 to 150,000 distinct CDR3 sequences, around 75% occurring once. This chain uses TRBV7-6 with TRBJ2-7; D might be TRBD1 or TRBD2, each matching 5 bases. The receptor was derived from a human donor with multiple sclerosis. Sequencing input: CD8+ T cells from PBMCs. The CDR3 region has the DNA TGTGCCAGCAGCTTCTCAGGGACGGCTACCTACGAGCAGTACTTC. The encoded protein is CASSFSGTATYEQYF.